The 8 T cell receptor beta chains below were found in one sample sequenced in a study of blood T cell repertoires in COVID-19. Libraries were prepared by immunoSEQ multiplex PCR; TCRdb keeps only in-frame clonotypes and omits some of them. The sample consists of about 84,000 clones, 80% to 90% of them appearing once. Specimen: peripheral blood. These receptors originate from an elderly man with active or convalescent COVID-19.

This chain connects TRBV27 to TRBJ1-5; TRBD1 matches 7 bases. This CDR3 comprises 14 residues. Germline trimming cut 5 bases from V and 6 bases from J; bases unmatched to any gene: 7. CDR1 is MNHEY and CDR2 is SMNVEV in the germline V gene (reference sequence). For the CDR3, the DNA is TGTGCCAGCAGTCGCCGACAGGGAATTCAGCCCCAGCATTTT. Translating it yields CASSRRQGIQPQHF.

V gene TRBV30 combines with J gene TRBJ1-2; 7 bases agree with TRBD1. This CDR3 is built from 15 residues. Per germline, CDR1 GTSNPN and CDR2 SVGIG (reference sequence). V lost 0 bases to trimming and J lost 8 bases; unmatched junction nucleotides: 12. CDR3 bases: TGTGCCTGGAGTGTAAGTTTTGGGACAGCAGGAGGCTACACCTTC. Translating it yields CAWSVSFGTAGGYTF.

The chain combines TRBV3-1 (or the pseudogene TRBV3-2) with TRBJ2-3, with TRBD2 identical over 7 bases. The germline V gene encodes CDR1 LGHDT and CDR2 YNNKEL (reference sequence). Trimming at V came to 1 base and at J to 1 base, leaving 8 bases not matched to a gene. This CDR3 contains 17 residues. The CDR3 protein is CASSQALLAVGTDTQYF. CDR3 nucleotides: TGTGCCAGCAGCCAAGCGTTGCTAGCGGTAGGCACAGATACGCAGTATTTT.

The genes are TRBV5-5 and TRBJ1-3; TRBD1 might be the D (6 bases). The germline V gene encodes CDR1 SGHKS and CDR2 YYEKEE (reference sequence). V was cut by 4 bases and J by 4 bases, with 15 bases left in between. The CDR3 runs to 15 residues. Written as DNA, the CDR3 is TGTGCCAGCAGCCACCCAGGGGATTTGGGAAACACCATATATTTT. This codes for CASSHPGDLGNTIYF. The whole variable domain, filled in from reference TRBV5-5 and TRBJ1-3, reads DAGVTQSPTHLIKTRGQQVTLRCSPISGHKSVSWYQQVLGQGPQFIFQYYEKEERGRGNFPDRFSARQFPNYSSELNVNALLLGDSALYLCASSHPGDLGNTIYFGEGSWLTVV.

The V and J genes are TRBV11-2 and TRBJ1-1; D is ambiguous. There are 14 residues in the CDR3. Germline V CDR1 and CDR2: SGHAT, FQNNGV. Trimming pared 5 bases from V and 0 bases from J, leaving 10 bases between. The CDR3 loop reads CASSLPPVNTEAFF. The CDR3 nucleotides are TGTGCCAGCAGCCTCCCCCCCGTGAACACTGAAGCTTTCTTT. Based on the CDR3 plus reference TRBV11-2 and TRBJ1-1, the full variable domain is EAGVAQSPRYKIIEKRQSVAFWCNPISGHATLYWYQQILGQGPKLLIQFQNNGVVDDSQLPKDRFSAERLKGVDSTLKIQPAKLEDSAVYLCASSLPPVNTEAFFGQGTRLTVV.

This chain links TRBV10-3 with TRBJ1-3; 9 bases are a match to TRBD1. This CDR3 is built from 18 residues. V lost 6 bases to trimming and J lost 2 bases; unmatched junction nucleotides: 14. Looked up from germline, CDR1 is ENHRY and CDR2 is SYGVKD. The chain's CDR3 is CAIRPGTGNFRPGNTIYF. In DNA form, the CDR3 reads TGTGCCATCAGGCCCGGGACAGGGAACTTTCGCCCTGGAAACACCATATATTTT.

There are a few counts of this clone. V gene TRBV7-2 combines with J gene TRBJ2-7; D unclear. Germline V gene lookup returns CDR1 SGHTA and CDR2 FQGNSA. The length of the CDR3 is 12 residues. Trimming removed 1 base from V and 4 bases from J, with 5 bases in between. CDR3 nucleotides: TGTGCCAGCAGCTTAGTTCTATACGAGCAGTACTTC. Its translation is CASSLVLYEQYF.

V and J are TRBV5-4 and TRBJ2-1; TRBD2 is a possible D gene (5 bases). The CDR3 runs to 14 residues. CDR1 and CDR2 from the germline V gene are SGHNT and YYREEE (reference sequence). The V end was cut by 6 bases, the J end by 6 bases, with 16 bases between. The CDR3 DNA is TGTGCCAGCACAGTTGGTCTGGCGGGCAATGAGCAGTTCTTC. This translates into CASTVGLAGNEQFF.